A selection of T cell receptor beta chains follows, all from one sample in a study of T cell responses to AZD1222 COVID-19 vaccine. Some clones are missing from TCRdb's copy, which holds only in-frame ones; the method was immunoSEQ multiplex PCR. This table has 93,000 or so clones, approximately 89% appearing once. This specimen was peripheral blood, taken on day 0 of AZD1222 vaccination. The receptor set was obtained from an adult in good health. The CDR3 runs from the conserved cysteine through the conserved F or W. A D gene is named only where the DNA matches it firmly. Clone size is not always given. Where it is, it says once, few, many or a class for expanded clones.

-	TRBJ1-5	-	TRBV7-9	TGTGCCAGCAGCAGGACAGAGAGCAATCAGCCCCAGCATTTT	CASSRTESNQPQHF
-	TRBJ2-3	-	TRBV7-2	TGTGCCAGCAGCTTCGGCGGGCGTAGCACAGATACGCAGTATTTT	CASSFGGRSTDTQYF
-	TRBJ2-1	-	TRBV7-2	TGTGCCAGCAGCTTACACCCCAGGGACGGGAGAACGACCTACAATGAGCAGTTCTTC	CASSLHPRDGRTTYNEQFF
-	TRBJ2-5	once	TRBV5-1	TGCGCCAGCAGCCCATGGGGGGATGAGACCCAGTACTTC	CASSPWGDETQYF
TRBD1	TRBJ1-5	-	TRBV9	TGTGCCAGCAGCGTAGGAGGGGGCGGAGGCAATCAGCCCCAGCATTTT	CASSVGGGGGNQPQHF
-	TRBJ1-2	medium-sized	TRBV6-5	TGTGCCAGCAGCTTTACAGGGAACTATGGCTACACCTTC	CASSFTGNYGYTF
-	TRBJ2-2	-	TRBV28	TGTGCCAGCAGCCCCGGGCGAACCGGGGAGCTGTTTTTT	CASSPGRTGELFF
TRBD1	TRBJ1-4	-	TRBV4-1	TGCGCCAGCAGCCAAGATCGGACAGGGGGGGAAAAACTGTTTTTT	CASSQDRTGGEKLFF
TRBD1	TRBJ1-2	-	TRBV11-1	TGTGCCAGCAGCTTAGGACAGGGACAAAACTATGGCTACACCTTC	CASSLGQGQNYGYTF
-	TRBJ1-6	once	TRBV9	TGTGCCAGCAGCGGGGGACTAGGGCCGAGCTCCTATAATTCACCCCTCCACTTT	CASSGGLGPSSYNSPLHF
-	TRBJ1-2	-	TRBV7-8	TGTGCCAGCAGCTTAGGGGTGTGGGCCTCCGGATATGGCTACACCTTC	CASSLGVWASGYGYTF
-	TRBJ1-4	-	TRBV7-8	TGTGCCAGCAGCTTAGTACAGGACTCAACTAATGAAAAACTGTTTTTT	CASSLVQDSTNEKLFF
-	TRBJ1-3	-	TRBV4-2	TGTGCCAGCAGCCAAGACTTGGGACGAGGGACGGCTGGAAACACCATATATTTT	CASSQDLGRGTAGNTIYF
-	TRBJ2-2	once	TRBV9	TGTGCCAGCAGCGTATTGCCCGGGGAGCTGTTTTTT	CASSVLPGELFF
-	TRBJ1-5	-	TRBV6-5	TGTGCCAGCTCACTTTGGGGCAATCAGCCCCAGCATTTT	CASSLWGNQPQHF
-	TRBJ2-5	few	TRBV18	TGTGCCAGCTCTGACGGGCAGAACCCCGAGACCCAGTACTTC	CASSDGQNPETQYF